These 19 T cell receptor beta chains share one sample of origin, sequenced in a study of blood T cell repertoires in COVID-19. Method: immunoSEQ multiplex PCR; TCRdb's copy keeps in-frame clones and lacks some. The data hold roughly 230,000 clones, with around 90% observed a single time. The sequenced sample was peripheral blood. All receptors come from a human donor in a cohort sampled during active COVID-19.

This chain joins TRBV25-1 and TRBJ1-2; D not resolved. This CDR3 is 15 amino acids long. From germline, CDR1 is MGHDK and CDR2 SYGVNS. Trimming left V 4 bases short and J 8 bases short, with 20 bases between. Here the CDR3 DNA reads TGTGCCAGCAGTGGTCCAGCGCCCGTCGTGAGCGGCTACACCTTC. Translated, it gives CASSGPAPVVSGYTF.

The gene calls are TRBV6-2 or TRBV6-3 and TRBJ1-5; D remains unclear. V lost 6 bases and J lost 3, with 15 bases in between. The CDR3 consists of 15 residues. Germline CDR1 reads MNHEY; CDR2 reads SVGEGT. The chain's CDR3 is CASSPDLGSNQPQHF. As DNA, the CDR3 is TGTGCCAGCAGCCCCGACTTGGGTTCCAATCAGCCCCAGCATTTT.

The genes are TRBV28 and TRBJ2-7, with D possibly matching TRBD2 (5 bases). CDR1 is MDHEN and CDR2 is SYDVKM in the germline V gene. This CDR3 has 13 amino acids. V dropped 7 bases and J dropped 5 bases, with 15 bases sitting between them. Here the CDR3 DNA reads TGTGCCAGCATCAAACCGGGGTCCCACGAGCAGTACTTC. Translating gives CASIKPGSHEQYF.

Only a few counts were recorded for this clone. The chain carries TRBV23-1 and TRBJ1-1; D not resolved. TRBV23-1 is labeled an ORF, and its function is uncertain. The V gene lost 4 bases and the J gene lost 1 base, with 10 bases spanning the gap. The CDR3 loop spans 14 amino acids. The CDR3 loop reads CASSRSATNTEAFF. For the CDR3, the DNA is TGCGCCAGCAGTCGCAGCGCCACGAACACTGAAGCTTTCTTT.

This clone was observed once. The V call is TRBV28, the J call TRBJ1-2; D gene uncertain. This CDR3 spans 14 amino acids. Per germline, CDR1 MDHEN and CDR2 SYDVKM. V was shortened by 5 bases and J by 2 bases, with 12 bases between the two germline ends. The CDR3 nucleotides are TGTGCCAGCAGTCGAGGGAGATCGAACTATGGCTACACCTTC. Its protein is CASSRGRSNYGYTF.

Concerning this clone itself: The same CDR3 arises from other DNA sequences in this sample as well. Here the CDR3 reads CASSLGTANTEAFF. CDR3 bases: TGCGCCAGCAGCTTAGGGACAGCGAACACTGAAGCTTTCTTT. The chain joins TRBV5-1 to TRBJ1-1; 7 nucleotides agree with TRBD1. V dropped 2 bases and J dropped 1; count of bases not matched to a gene: 2. The CDR3 is made up of 14 amino acids. The germline gives CDR1 SGHRS, CDR2 YFSETQ.

This clone appeared a few times. V is TRBV4-3 and J is TRBJ1-4; possible D gene TRBD1, 6 bases. Germline assignment: CDR1 LGHNA and CDR2 YSLEER. This CDR3 has 18 residues. Trimming pared 3 bases from V and 0 bases from J, leaving 17 bases between. The CDR3 nucleotides are TGCGCCAGCAGCCAGGGAAAACCCGGACAGACAACTAATGAAAAACTGTTTTTT. This sequence encodes CASSQGKPGQTTNEKLFF.

The V and J genes are TRBV29-1 and TRBJ1-2, with TRBD1 as a possible D gene (5 bases). V was cut by 2 bases and J by 1 base, with 14 bases left in between. CDR3 length: 15 amino acids. Germline V CDR1 and CDR2: SQVTM, ANQGSEA. The CDR3 bases are TGCAGCGTTGAAAGGGGATCGGGGGGTAACTATGGCTACACCTTC. It yields the protein CSVERGSGGNYGYTF.

The chain links TRBV28 to TRBJ1-1, with D possibly matching TRBD1 (5 bases). Looked up from germline, CDR1 is MDHEN and CDR2 is SYDVKM. The CDR3 loop spans 13 amino acids. V dropped 4 bases and J dropped 0 bases, with 6 bases sitting between them. The CDR3: CASSSTVNTEAFF. The CDR3 bases are TGTGCCAGCAGTTCGACAGTGAACACTGAAGCTTTCTTT. The whole variable domain, remainder taken from reference TRBV28 and TRBJ1-1, is DVKVTQSSRYLVKRTGEKVFLECVQDMDHENMFWYRQDPGLGLRLIYFSYDVKMKEKGDIPEGYSVSREKKERFSLILESASTNQTSMYLCASSSTVNTEAFFGQGTRLTVV.

This chain connects TRBV19 to TRBJ1-4, with a possible D match to TRBD1 (6 bases). This CDR3 region has 15 residues. V was pared by 3 bases and J by 3 bases, with 11 bases between. From germline, CDR1 is LNHDA and CDR2 SQIVND (reference sequence). CDR3 nucleotides: TGTGCCAGTAGTATTGGAAAGGGGGCTAATGAAAAACTGTTTTTT. It yields the protein CASSIGKGANEKLFF.

The chain couples TRBV6-5 to TRBJ2-5, with 9 bases matching TRBD1. The V and J ends lost 7 bases and 5 bases, in that order; junction bases with no gene match: 11. Germline assignment: CDR1 MNHEY and CDR2 SVGAGI. CDR3 size: 15 residues. CDR3 bases: TGTGCCAGCACCTTGCTGACAGGGGGTGGGGAGACCCAGTACTTC. This translates into CASTLLTGGGETQYF.

This clone was seen repeatedly, ten times or more. The rearrangement joins TRBV7-9 to TRBJ2-2, with D unresolved. Trimming removed 3 bases from V and 2 bases from J, with 10 bases in between. The CDR3 consists of 15 residues. Germline V gene sequence: CDR1 SEHNR, CDR2 FQNEAQ (reference sequence). The CDR3: CASSFLSVNTGELFF. The CDR3 nucleotides read TGTGCCAGCAGCTTTCTCTCCGTTAACACCGGGGAGCTGTTTTTT.

This chain links TRBV5-4 with TRBJ2-7, with D possibly TRBD2 on 5 matching bases. V was clipped by 0 bases and J by 0 bases, with 13 bases between them. Germline V gene sequence: CDR1 SGHNT, CDR2 YYREEE (reference sequence). The CDR3 length is 16 residues. CDR3: CASSLEGAFSSYEQYF. For the CDR3, the DNA is TGTGCCAGCAGCTTGGAGGGAGCCTTTAGCTCCTACGAGCAGTACTTC.

The chain carries TRBV18 and TRBJ2-3; D remains ambiguous. CDR3 length: 15 residues. Trimming left V 3 bases short and J 0 bases short, with 10 bases between. Germline-derived CDR1 and CDR2 are KGHSH and LQKENI. The CDR3 DNA sequence: TGTGCCAGCTCACCGGGTCGGAGTAGCACAGATACGCAGTATTTT. This codes for CASSPGRSSTDTQYF. The complete variable domain, with remaining parts taken from reference TRBV18 and TRBJ2-3, reads NAGVMQNPRHLVRRRGQEARLRCSPMKGHSHVYWYRQLPEEGLKFMVYLQKENIIDESGMPKERFSAEFPKEGPSILRIQQVVRGDSAAYFCASSPGRSSTDTQYFGPGTRLTVL.

The genes are TRBV5-6 and TRBJ2-7, with 9 bases fitting TRBD1. This CDR3 region has 15 residues. Germline V gene sequence: CDR1 SGHDT, CDR2 YYEEEE. The trim removed 3 bases at V and 3 bases at J, leaving 7 bases unmatched. CDR3: CASSSLGQGIYEQYF. CDR3 nucleotides: TGTGCCAGCAGCTCATTGGGACAGGGTATCTACGAGCAGTACTTC.

This chain joins TRBV7-2 and TRBJ2-1; D is perhaps TRBD2 (5 bases). Per germline, CDR1 SGHTA and CDR2 FQGNSA. This CDR3 region has 14 residues. V was clipped by 5 bases and J by 6 bases, with 14 bases between them. This chain's CDR3 is CASSHFRELNEQFF. The CDR3 DNA is TGTGCCAGCAGCCACTTCCGGGAACTCAATGAGCAGTTCTTC.

This clone was observed once. CDR3 amino acids: CASSLSSRYEQYF. The DNA of the CDR3 is TGTGCCAGCAGTTTATCTTCCCGGTACGAGCAGTACTTC. The chain recombines TRBV27 with TRBJ2-7; the D is unclear. The germline gives CDR1 MNHEY, CDR2 SMNVEV (reference sequence). The V and J ends lost 0 bases and 4 bases respectively, with 7 bases between them. CDR3 length: 13 residues.

This clone was observed a single time. CDR3 residues: CASSLERETQYF. The CDR3 DNA sequence: TGTGCCAGCAGTTTAGAGAGGGAGACCCAGTACTTC. The chain links TRBV27 to TRBJ2-5; D uncertain. V was pared by 2 bases and J by 5 bases, with 6 bases between. The germline V gene has CDR1 MNHEY and CDR2 SMNVEV (reference sequence). The CDR3 is 12 amino acids.

The rearrangement uses TRBV30 and TRBJ2-5, with 7 positions matching TRBD1. The CDR3 loop spans 14 amino acids. Germline CDR1 is GTSNPN and CDR2 is SVGIG (reference sequence). V lost 0 bases, J lost 5 bases, and 6 bases stayed unmatched. This chain's CDR3 is CAWSVEGGGETQYF. In DNA form, the CDR3 reads TGTGCCTGGAGTGTAGAAGGGGGCGGTGAGACCCAGTACTTC.